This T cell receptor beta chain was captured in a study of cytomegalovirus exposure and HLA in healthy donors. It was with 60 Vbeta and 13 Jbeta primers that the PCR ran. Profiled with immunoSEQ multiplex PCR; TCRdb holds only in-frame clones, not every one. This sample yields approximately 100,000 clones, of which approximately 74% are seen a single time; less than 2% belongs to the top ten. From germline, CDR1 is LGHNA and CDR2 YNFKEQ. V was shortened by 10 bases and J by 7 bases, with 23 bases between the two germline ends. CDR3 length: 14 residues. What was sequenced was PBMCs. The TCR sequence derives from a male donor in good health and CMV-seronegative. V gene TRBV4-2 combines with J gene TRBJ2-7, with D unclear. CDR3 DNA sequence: TGTGCCACTACTCTGCTACGCTCGAGCAGGGAGCAGTACTTC. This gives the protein CATTLLRSSREQYF.